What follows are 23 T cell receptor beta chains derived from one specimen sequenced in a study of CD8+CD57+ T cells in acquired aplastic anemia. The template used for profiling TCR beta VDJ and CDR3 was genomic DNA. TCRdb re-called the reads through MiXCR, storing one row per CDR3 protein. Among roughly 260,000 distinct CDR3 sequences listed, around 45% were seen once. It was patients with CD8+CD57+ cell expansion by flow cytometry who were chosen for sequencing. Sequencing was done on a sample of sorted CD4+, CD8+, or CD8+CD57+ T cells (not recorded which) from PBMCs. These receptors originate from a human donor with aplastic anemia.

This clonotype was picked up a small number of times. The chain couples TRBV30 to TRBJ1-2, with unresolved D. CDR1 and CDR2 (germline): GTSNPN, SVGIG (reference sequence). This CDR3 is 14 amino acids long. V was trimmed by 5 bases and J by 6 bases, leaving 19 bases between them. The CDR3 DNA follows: TGTGCCTGGTCCCCGGGAGGAGGGATGGATGGCTACACCTTC. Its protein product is CAWSPGGGMDGYTF.

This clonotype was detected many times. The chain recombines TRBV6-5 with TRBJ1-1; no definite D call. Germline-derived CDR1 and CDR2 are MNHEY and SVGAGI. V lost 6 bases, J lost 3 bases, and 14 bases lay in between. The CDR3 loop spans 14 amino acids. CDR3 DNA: TGTGCCAGCAGAACGACCGGTAGGGACACTGAAGCTTTCTTT. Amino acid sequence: CASRTTGRDTEAFF.

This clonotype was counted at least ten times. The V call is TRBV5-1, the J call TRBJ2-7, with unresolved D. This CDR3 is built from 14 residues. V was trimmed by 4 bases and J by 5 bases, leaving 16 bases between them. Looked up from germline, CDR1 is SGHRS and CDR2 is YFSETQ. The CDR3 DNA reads TGCGCCAGCAGCAGGCGCCGGCCGCCCAACGAGCAGTACTTC. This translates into CASSRRRPPNEQYF.

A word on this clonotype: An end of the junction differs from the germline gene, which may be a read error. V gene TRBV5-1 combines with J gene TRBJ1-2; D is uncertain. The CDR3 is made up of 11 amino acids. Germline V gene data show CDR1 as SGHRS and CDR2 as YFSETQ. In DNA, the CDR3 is TGTGCCAGCAGTTTCTACCTTGGCTACACCTTC. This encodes CASSFYLGYTF.

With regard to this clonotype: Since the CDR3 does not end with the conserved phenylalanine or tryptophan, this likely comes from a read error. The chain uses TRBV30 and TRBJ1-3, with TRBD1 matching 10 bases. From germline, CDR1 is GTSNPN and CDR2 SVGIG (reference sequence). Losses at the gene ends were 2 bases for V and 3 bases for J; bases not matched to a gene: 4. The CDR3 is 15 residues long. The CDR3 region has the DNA TGTGCCTGGAGTTTAGGACAGGGGGTTGGAAACACCATATATTCT. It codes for CAWSLGQGVGNTIYS.

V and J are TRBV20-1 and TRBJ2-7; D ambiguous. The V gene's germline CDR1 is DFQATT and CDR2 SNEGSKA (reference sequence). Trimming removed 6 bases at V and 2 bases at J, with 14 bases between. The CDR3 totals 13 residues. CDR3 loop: CSATALTPYEQYF. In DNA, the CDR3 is TGCAGTGCGACCGCCCTGACCCCCTACGAGCAGTACTTC.

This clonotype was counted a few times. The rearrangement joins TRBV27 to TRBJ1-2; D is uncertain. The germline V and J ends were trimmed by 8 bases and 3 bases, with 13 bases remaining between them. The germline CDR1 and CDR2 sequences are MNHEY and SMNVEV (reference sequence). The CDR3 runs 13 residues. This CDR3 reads CASRPAPHYGYTF. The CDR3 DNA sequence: TGTGCCAGCCGTCCGGCACCTCACTATGGCTACACCTTC.

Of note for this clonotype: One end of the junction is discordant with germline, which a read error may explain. As DNA, the CDR3 is TGTGCCAGCGGTTTGACTACCGACAGCAGCCTCTACGAGCAGTACTTC. This gives the protein CASGLTTDSSLYEQYF. V and J are TRBV28 and TRBJ2-7; D may match TRBD1 or TRBD2 (5 bases each). CDR3 length equals 16 residues. In germline, CDR1 is MDHEN, CDR2 SYDVKM.

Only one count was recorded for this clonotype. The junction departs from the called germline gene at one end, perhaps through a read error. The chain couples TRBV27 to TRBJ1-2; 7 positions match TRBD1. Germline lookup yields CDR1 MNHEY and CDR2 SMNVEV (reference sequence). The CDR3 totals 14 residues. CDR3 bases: TGTGTCAGCAGTAACCAGGGGGTGGGGAGAGGCTACACCTTC. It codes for CVSSNQGVGRGYTF.

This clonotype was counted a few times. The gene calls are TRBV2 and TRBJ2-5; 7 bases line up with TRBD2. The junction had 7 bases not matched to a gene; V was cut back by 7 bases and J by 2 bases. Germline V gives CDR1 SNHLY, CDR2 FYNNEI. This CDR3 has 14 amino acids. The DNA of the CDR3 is TGTGCCAGCAACCGGGGGGTGCGGCAAGAGACCCAGTACTTC. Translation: CASNRGVRQETQYF.

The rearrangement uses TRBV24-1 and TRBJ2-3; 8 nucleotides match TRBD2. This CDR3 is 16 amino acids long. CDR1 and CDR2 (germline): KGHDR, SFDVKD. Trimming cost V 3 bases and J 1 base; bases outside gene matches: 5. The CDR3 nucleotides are TGTGCCACCAGTGATCCAAGCGGGAGTGGCACAGATACGCAGTATTTT. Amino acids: CATSDPSGSGTDTQYF.

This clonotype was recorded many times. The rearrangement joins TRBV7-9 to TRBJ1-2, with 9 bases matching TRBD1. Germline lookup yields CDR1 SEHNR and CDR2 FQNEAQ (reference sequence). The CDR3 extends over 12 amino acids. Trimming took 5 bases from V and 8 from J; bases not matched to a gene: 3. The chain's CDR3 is CASSQGQGGYTF. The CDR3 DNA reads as TGTGCCAGCAGCCAAGGACAGGGGGGCTACACCTTC.

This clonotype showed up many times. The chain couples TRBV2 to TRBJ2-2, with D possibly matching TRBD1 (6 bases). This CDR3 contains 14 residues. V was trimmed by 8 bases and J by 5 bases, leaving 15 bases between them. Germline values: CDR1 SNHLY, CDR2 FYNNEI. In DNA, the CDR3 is TGTGCCAGCGGAACTCTACAGGGAACCGGGGAGCTGTTTTTT. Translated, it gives CASGTLQGTGELFF. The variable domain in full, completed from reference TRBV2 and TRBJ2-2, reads EPEVTQTPSHQVTQMGQEVILRCVPISNHLYFYWYRQILGQKVEFLVSFYNNEISEKSEIFDDQFSVERPDGSNFTLKIRSTKLEDSAMYFCASGTLQGTGELFFGEGSRLTVL.

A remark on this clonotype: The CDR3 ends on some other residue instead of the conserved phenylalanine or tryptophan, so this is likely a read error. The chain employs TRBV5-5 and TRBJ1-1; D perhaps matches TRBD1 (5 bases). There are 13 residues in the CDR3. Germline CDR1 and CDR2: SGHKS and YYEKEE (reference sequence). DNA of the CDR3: TGCGCCAGCAGTAAGGAAGGGGACACTGAAGCTTTCTCT. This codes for CASSKEGDTEAFS.

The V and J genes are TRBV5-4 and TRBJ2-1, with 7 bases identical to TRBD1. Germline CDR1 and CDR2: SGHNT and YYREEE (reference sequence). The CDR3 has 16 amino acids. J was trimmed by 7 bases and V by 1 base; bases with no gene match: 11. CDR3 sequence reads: CASSLLFQDRNNEQFF. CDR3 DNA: TGTGCCAGCAGCTTGCTTTTCCAGGACAGGAATAATGAGCAGTTCTTC.

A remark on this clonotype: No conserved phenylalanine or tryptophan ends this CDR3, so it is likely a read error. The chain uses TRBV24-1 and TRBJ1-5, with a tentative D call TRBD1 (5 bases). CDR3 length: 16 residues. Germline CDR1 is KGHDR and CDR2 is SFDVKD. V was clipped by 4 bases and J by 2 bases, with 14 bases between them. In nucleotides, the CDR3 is TGTGCCACCAGTGAACTGGCAGGGCAGGGCAATCAGCCCCAGCATCTT. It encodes CATSELAGQGNQPQHL.

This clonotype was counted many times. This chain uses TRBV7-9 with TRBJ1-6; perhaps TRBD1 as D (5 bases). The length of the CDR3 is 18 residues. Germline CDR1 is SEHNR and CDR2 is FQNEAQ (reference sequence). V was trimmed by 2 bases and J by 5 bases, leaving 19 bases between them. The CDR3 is CASSLFVRVDGNNSPLHF. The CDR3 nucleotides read TGTGCCAGCAGCTTATTTGTCAGGGTCGACGGTAATAATTCACCCCTCCACTTT.

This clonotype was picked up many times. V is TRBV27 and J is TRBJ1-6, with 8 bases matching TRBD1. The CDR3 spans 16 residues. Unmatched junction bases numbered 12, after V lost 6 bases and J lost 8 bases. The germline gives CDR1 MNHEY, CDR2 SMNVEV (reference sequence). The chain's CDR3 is CASRPTSTGAYSPLHF. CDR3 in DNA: TGTGCCAGCAGGCCAACCTCGACAGGGGCTTATTCACCCCTCCACTTT.

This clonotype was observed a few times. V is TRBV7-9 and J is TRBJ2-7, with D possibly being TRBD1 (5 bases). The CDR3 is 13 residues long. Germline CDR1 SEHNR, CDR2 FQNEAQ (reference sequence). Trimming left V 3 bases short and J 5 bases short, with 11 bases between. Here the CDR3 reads CASSLTDSNEQYF. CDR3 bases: TGTGCCAGCAGCTTGACAGATTCTAACGAGCAGTACTTC.

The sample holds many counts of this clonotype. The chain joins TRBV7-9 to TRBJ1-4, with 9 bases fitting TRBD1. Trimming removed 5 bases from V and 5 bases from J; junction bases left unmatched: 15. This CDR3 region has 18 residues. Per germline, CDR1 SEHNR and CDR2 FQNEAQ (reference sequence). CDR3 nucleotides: TGTGCCAGCAGCCCCTTAGCCGGGACAGGGAGTTCCAATGAAAAACTGTTTTTT. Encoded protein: CASSPLAGTGSSNEKLFF.

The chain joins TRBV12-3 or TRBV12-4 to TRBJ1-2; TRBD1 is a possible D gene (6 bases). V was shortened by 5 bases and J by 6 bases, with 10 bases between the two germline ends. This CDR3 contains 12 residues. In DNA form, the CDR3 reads TGTGCCAGCAGTGAGGACAGCCATGGCTACACCTTC. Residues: CASSEDSHGYTF.

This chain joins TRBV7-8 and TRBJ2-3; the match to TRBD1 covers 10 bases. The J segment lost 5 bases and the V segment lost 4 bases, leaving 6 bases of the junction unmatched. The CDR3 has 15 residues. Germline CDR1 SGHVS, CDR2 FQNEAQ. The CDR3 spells CASSSPTGGGDTQYF. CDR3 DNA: TGTGCCAGCAGCTCGCCGACAGGGGGCGGAGATACGCAGTATTTT.

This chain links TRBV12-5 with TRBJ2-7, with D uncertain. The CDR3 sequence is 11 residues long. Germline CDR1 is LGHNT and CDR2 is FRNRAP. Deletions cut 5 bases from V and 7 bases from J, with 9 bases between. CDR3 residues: CASGAVGEQYF. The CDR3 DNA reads TGTGCTAGTGGTGCTGTGGGGGAGCAGTACTTC.